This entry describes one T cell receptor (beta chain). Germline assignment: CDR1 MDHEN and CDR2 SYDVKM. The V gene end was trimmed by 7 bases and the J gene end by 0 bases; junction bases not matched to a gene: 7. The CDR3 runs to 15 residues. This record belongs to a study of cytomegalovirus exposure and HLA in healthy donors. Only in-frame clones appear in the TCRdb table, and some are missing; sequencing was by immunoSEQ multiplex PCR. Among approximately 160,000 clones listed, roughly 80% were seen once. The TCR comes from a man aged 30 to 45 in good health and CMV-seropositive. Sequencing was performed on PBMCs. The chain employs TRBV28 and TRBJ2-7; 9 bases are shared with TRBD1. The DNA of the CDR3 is TGTGCCAGCAACAGGGGGCACCTAGGCTCCTACGAGCAGTACTTC. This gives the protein CASNRGHLGSYEQYF.